This record looks at one T cell receptor (beta chain) sequence and its context. Its antigen is unknown. This may come from a read error, since a much larger clone is one base off. This entry is derived from a study of T cells in Graves' hyperthyroidism and ophthalmopathy. V lost 7 bases and J lost 2, with 15 bases in between. There are 15 residues in the CDR3. Germline V gives CDR1 MNHEY, CDR2 SMNVEV (reference sequence). Template material for amplifying TCR beta CDR3 regions consisted of RNA transcripts. Researchers ran a first-round RT-PCR on the TCR CDR3 using the HTBI primer set. Each CDR3 protein gets one entry after TCRdb re-called the multiplex PCR reads with MiXCR. The table records about 770,000 distinct CDR3 sequences, 18% of them present only once. PBMCs stemmed from 10 ml fresh peripheral blood. Findings and caveats of the study: Blood also showed most of the thyroid clonotypes that were expanded above 0.001.

J is TRBJ2-1 and V is TRBV27; tentatively, D is TRBD2 (6 bases). Sample: blood. The sequence was collected from a woman in her forties or fifties with Graves' hyperthyroidism that later progressed to Graves' ophthalmopathy. CDR3: CASNLGLAPYNEQFF. Here the CDR3 DNA reads TGTGCCAGCAACCTAGGCCTAGCGCCCTACAATGAGCAGTTCTTC.